This TCR beta chain is drawn from a study of T cells in localized non-small cell lung cancer. The study's findings and limits: Sequencing was restricted to one tumor region; therefore, heterogeneity remains possible. Uninvolved adjacent lung had the highest recorded T cell clonality, with tumor below it. Adjacent lung was found to contain a median approximately 60 of the top 100 tumor clones.

Looked up from germline, CDR1 is MNHNY and CDR2 is SVGAGI (reference sequence). Trimming stripped 2 bases from V and 7 bases from J, with 12 bases between. CDR3 length: 13 residues. The method was immunoSEQ multiplex PCR; TCRdb's version includes in-frame clones alone and lacks a portion of them. The sample gives more than 40,000 clones, about 88% of which show up once; about 2.5% is in the top ten. Concerning this clone itself: Its antigen is as yet unknown.

V and J are TRBV6-6 and TRBJ2-7; a possible D gene is TRBD1 (6 bases). Specimen: PBMCs, collected before any cancer treatment. This TCR came from a man aged 35-69 years with stage II lung adenocarcinoma. The CDR3 reads CASSYGGSGEQYF. In DNA, the CDR3 is TGTGCCAGCAGTTACGGGGGCTCGGGAGAGCAGTACTTC.